Listed below are T cell receptor beta chains from one sample, sequenced in a study of T cell changes during pregnancy in multiple sclerosis. TCRdb's copy holds only in-frame clones and misses some; the assay was immunoSEQ multiplex PCR. The sample contains tens of thousands of clones, approximately 90% of which appear only once. The material sequenced was peripheral blood, taken in the third trimester of pregnancy. Receptor source: a female donor with multiple sclerosis, enrolled in a pregnancy study. CDR3s include the opening cysteine and the closing phenylalanine or tryptophan. The D gene is left open where the match is weak. The size of a clone is reported for some rows only, either as once, few or many, or as a class for expanded clones.

-	once	TRBJ2-1	TRBV7-2	17	TGTGCCAGCAGCGCCCACCGCCGACTATCGGTATCGACTGAGCAGTTCTTC	CASSAHRRLSVSTEQFF
-	-	TRBJ1-1	TRBV5-1	13	TGCGCCAGCAGCTTGGAGAGCCGCACTGAAGCTTTCTTT	CASSLESRTEAFF
-	-	TRBJ1-5	TRBV19	16	TGTGCCAGTAGTATAGATAACGGGGGTTATTTTCAGCCCCAGCATTTT	CASSIDNGGYFQPQHF
-	-	TRBJ1-2	TRBV2	10	TGTGCCAGCAGTTTAAGCGGCTACACCTTC	CASSLSGYTF
-	-	TRBJ1-1	TRBV7-9	15	TGTGCCAGCAGCTTAGGTGCGGGGGGGAACACTGAAGCTTTCTTT	CASSLGAGGNTEAFF
TRBD1	-	TRBJ1-6	TRBV10-3	13	TGTGCCATCGGACAGGGGGTAAGTTCACCCCTCCACTTT	CAIGQGVSSPLHF
-	-	TRBJ1-2	TRBV19	12	TGTGCCAGTAGTATGGGGGGATATGGCTACACCTTC	CASSMGGYGYTF
-	-	TRBJ1-1	TRBV5-1	14	TGCGCCAGCAGCTTGGGGACTGCTCTGGGTGAAGCTTTCTTT	CASSLGTALGEAFF
-	-	TRBJ1-6	TRBV5-1	17	TGCGCCAGCAGCTTGGGGGCAGGGCATATGATTGATTCACCCCTCCACTTT	CASSLGAGHMIDSPLHF
-	-	TRBJ1-1	TRBV13	14	TGTGCCAGCAGCCTTCGAACAGGAAAGGCTGAAGCTTTCTTT	CASSLRTGKAEAFF
-	-	TRBJ2-1	TRBV5-1	14	TGCGCCAGCAGCTTGGGGACAGCAGGAGGTGAGCAGTTCTTC	CASSLGTAGGEQFF
-	-	TRBJ2-5	TRBV2	15	TGTGCCAGCAGTGGGTCTGGAGGGGCAGGGGAGACCCAGTACTTC	CASSGSGGAGETQYF
-	-	TRBJ2-3	TRBV27	13	TGTGCCAGCAGTTTACAGGGGGGATATACGCAGTATTTT	CASSLQGGYTQYF
-	-	TRBJ1-4	TRBV4-3	14	TGCGCCAGCAGCCGAGAGGTCTACTATGAAAAACTGTTTTTT	CASSREVYYEKLFF
TRBD1	-	TRBJ1-5	TRBV7-2	15	TGTGCCAGCAGCCCCCCCGACAGGGCTAGGCAGCCCCAGCATTTT	CASSPPDRARQPQHF
-	-	TRBJ2-3	TRBV5-1	14	TGCGCCAGCAGCTGGGCGACTATCACAGATACGCAGTATTTT	CASSWATITDTQYF
-	-	TRBJ2-7	TRBV19	13	TGTGCCAGTAGTAGGGACTCCTTCTACGAGCAGTACTTC	CASSRDSFYEQYF
TRBD1	-	TRBJ1-2	TRBV9	15	TGTGCCAGCAGCCTAACCCCGGACAGGGCTGGTGGCTACACCTTC	CASSLTPDRAGGYTF
TRBD1	few	TRBJ2-7	TRBV27	14	TGTGCCAGCAGTTTCTTAGGACAGGACTACGAGCAGTACTTC	CASSFLGQDYEQYF
-	-	TRBJ1-1	TRBV27	18	TGTGCCAGCAGTTTACGAGGGGGTTACCTCAAAATGAACACTGAAGCTTTCTTT	CASSLRGGYLKMNTEAFF